This is a list of T cell receptor beta chains from one sample in a study of T cells expressing NK-cell markers. TCRdb reanalyzed the 5' RACE reads and collapses them to one entry per CDR3 protein, without DNA. This sample contains roughly 380,000 distinct CDR3 sequences. Input material: blood T cells: a sorted CD56 or NKG2C T cell subset, CD4+ or CD8+ T cells, or bulk PBMC T cells (not recorded which). The receptor set was obtained from a man aged 18 to 69 in good health. The CDR3 runs from the conserved cysteine through the conserved F or W.

>TRBV19|TRBJ1-1
CASSRPGQGTEAFF
>TRBV5-1|TRBJ1-2
CASSLGDSSTLYGYTF
>TRBV7-3|TRBJ2-4
CASSFLAGDNKNIQYF
>TRBV19|TRBJ2-1
CASSIQGKTGSYNEQFF
>TRBV7-6|TRBJ2-2
CASSLKLRGPAGELFF
>TRBV7-2|TRBJ2-7
CASSPQWTSGGYEQYF
>TRBV5-4|TRBJ2-5
CASSTTGGRETQYF
>TRBV20-1|TRBJ2-7
CSALTPGPSYEQYF
>TRBV5-1|TRBJ1-6
CASSENPGQGAPLHF
>TRBV4-2|TRBJ1-4
CASSQGGTGNEKLFF
>TRBV27|TRBJ2-7
CASSFGSAGSYEQYF
>TRBV27|TRBJ2-3
CASSLHPDTQYF
>TRBV5-5|TRBJ2-1
CASTLGQGLGEQFF
>TRBV20-1|TRBJ2-1
CSASIGSAYNEQFF
>TRBV20-1|TRBJ1-2
CSATWGREADYGYTF
>TRBV7-3|TRBJ2-3
CASSSGVASTDTQYF
>TRBV3-1|TRBJ2-3
CASSLWTDADTQYF
>TRBV6-5|TRBJ2-2
CASSYGGGATGELFF
>TRBV12-3/TRBV12-4|TRBJ1-2
CASSFSFYGYTF
>TRBV12-3/TRBV12-4|TRBJ2-1
CASNLRSGGAPEQFF
>TRBV7-2|TRBJ2-7
CASSLEAVQKQYF
>TRBV6-1|TRBJ2-1
CASSQNPGGSNEQFF
>TRBV3-1|TRBJ2-5
CASNQRGIMETQYF
>TRBV12-3/TRBV12-4|TRBJ1-1
CASSPLYRDTEAFF
>TRBV6-1|TRBJ2-1
CASSRVIPGGTGPYNEQFF
>TRBV20-1|TRBJ2-2
CSASWTSGDTGELFF
>TRBV7-2|TRBJ2-1
CASSLGGGALMQFF
>TRBV6-4|TRBJ1-5
CASSEVQPDQPQHF